This TCR beta chain was captured in a study of Tregs in tolerant kidney transplant recipients. Study-level results: Biological reproducibility was not directly addressed, but technical replication error appeared minimal. The small number of patients limits these findings pending further validation.

CD4+CD25+CD127- Tregs, CD4+CD25- non-Tregs, CD4 and CD8 cells were sorted. Using immunoSEQ multiplex PCR, the repertoire was profiled, and TCRdb retains in-frame clones only, with some absent. Altogether some 250,000 clones are present, about four fifths being singletons, with the ten largest covering around 0.6%. This clone was counted between two and nine times. Its target is unknown. CDR1 is MGHRA, CDR2 YSYEKL, per germline. Trimming removed 1 base from V and 2 bases from J, with 12 bases in between. CDR3 length equals 16 residues. The chain combines TRBV4-1 with TRBJ1-3; D possibly corresponds to TRBD1 (5 bases). The receptor comes from a human donor in good health. Source material: CD4+ T cells from blood. The CDR3 loop reads CASSQGQGTTGNTIYF. The CDR3 nucleotides read TGCGCCAGCAGCCAAGGTCAAGGGACGACTGGAAACACCATATATTTT.